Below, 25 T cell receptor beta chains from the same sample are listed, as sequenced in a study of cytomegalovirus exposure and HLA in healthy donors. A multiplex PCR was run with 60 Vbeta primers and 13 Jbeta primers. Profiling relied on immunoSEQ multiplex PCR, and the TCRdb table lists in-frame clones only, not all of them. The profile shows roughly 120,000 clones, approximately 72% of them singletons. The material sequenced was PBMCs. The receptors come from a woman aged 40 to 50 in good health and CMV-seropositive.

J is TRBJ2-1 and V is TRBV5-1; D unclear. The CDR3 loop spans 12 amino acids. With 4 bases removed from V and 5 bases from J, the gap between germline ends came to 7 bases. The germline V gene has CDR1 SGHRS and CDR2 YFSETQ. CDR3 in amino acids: CASSRVDNEQFF. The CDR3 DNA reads TGCGCCAGCAGCCGGGTCGACAATGAGCAGTTCTTC. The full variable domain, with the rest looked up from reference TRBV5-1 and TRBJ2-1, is KAGVTQTPRYLIKTRGQQVTLSCSPISGHRSVSWYQQTPGQGLQFLFEYFSETQRNKGNFPGRFSGRQFSNSRSEMNVSTLELGDSALYLCASSRVDNEQFFGPGTRLTVL.

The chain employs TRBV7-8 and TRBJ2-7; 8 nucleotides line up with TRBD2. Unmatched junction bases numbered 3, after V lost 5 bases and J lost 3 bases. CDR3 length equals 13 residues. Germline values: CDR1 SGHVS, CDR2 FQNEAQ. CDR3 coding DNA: TGTGCCAGCAGCCCCGGGACTAGCTACGAGCAGTACTTC. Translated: CASSPGTSYEQYF.

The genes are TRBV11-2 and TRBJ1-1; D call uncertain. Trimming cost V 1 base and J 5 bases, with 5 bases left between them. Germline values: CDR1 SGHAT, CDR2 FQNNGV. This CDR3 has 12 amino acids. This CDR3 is CASSLGETEAFF. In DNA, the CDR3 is TGTGCCAGCAGCTTAGGGGAGACTGAAGCTTTCTTT.

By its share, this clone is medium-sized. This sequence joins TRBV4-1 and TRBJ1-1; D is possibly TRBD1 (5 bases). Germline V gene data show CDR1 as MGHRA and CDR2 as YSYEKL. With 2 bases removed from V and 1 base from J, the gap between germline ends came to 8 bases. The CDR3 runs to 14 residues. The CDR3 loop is CASSQPGWNTEAFF. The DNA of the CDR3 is TGCGCCAGCAGCCAACCAGGGTGGAACACTGAAGCTTTCTTT.

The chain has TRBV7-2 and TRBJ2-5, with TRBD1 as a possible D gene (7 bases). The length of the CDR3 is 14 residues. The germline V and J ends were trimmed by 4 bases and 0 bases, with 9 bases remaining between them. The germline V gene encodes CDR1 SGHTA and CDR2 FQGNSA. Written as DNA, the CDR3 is TGTGCCAGCAGCTCCAGGGGGGACCAAGAGACCCAGTACTTC. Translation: CASSSRGDQETQYF. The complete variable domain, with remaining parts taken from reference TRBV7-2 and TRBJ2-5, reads GAGVSQSPSNKVTEKGKDVELRCDPISGHTALYWYRQSLGQGLEFLIYFQGNSAPDKSGLPSDRFSAERTGGSVSTLTIQRTQQEDSAVYLCASSSRGDQETQYFGPGTRLLVL.

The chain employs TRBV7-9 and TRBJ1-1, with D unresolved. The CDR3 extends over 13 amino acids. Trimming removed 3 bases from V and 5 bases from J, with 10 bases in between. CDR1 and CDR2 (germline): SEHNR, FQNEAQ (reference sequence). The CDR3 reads CASSFRGGTEAFF. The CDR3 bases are TGTGCCAGCAGCTTTCGCGGTGGGACTGAAGCTTTCTTT.

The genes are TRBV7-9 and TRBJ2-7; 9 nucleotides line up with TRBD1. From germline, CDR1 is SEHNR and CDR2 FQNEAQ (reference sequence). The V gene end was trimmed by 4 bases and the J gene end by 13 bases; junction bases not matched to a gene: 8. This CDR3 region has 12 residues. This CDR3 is CASSWTGDHRYF. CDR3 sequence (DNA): TGTGCCAGCAGCTGGACAGGGGACCATCGTTACTTC. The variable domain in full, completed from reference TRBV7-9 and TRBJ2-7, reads DTGVSQNPRHKITKRGQNVTFRCDPISEHNRLYWYRQTLGQGPEFLTYFQNEAQLEKSRLLSDRFSAERPKGSFSTLEIQRTEQGDSAMYLCASSWTGDHRYFGPGTRLTVT.

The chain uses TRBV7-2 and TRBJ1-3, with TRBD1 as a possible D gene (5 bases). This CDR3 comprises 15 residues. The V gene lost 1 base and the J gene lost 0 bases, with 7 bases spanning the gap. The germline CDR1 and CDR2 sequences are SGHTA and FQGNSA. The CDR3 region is CASSLDQGSGNTIYF. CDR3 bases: TGTGCCAGCAGCTTAGACCAGGGCTCTGGAAACACCATATATTTT.

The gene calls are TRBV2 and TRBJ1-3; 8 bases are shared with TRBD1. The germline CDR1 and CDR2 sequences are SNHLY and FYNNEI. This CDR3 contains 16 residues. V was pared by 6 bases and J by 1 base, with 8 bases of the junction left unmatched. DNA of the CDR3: TGTGCCAGCAGGCACCCGGGACAGGTATCTGGAAACACCATATATTTT. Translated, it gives CASRHPGQVSGNTIYF.

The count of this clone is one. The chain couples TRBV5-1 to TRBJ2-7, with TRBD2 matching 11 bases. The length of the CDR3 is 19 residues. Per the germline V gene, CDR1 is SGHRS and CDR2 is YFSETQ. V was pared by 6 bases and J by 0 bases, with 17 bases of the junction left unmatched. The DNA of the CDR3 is TGCGCCAGCAACCCTACCGCGGGTAGCGGGGGGGCGAACTCCTACGAGCAGTACTTC. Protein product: CASNPTAGSGGANSYEQYF.

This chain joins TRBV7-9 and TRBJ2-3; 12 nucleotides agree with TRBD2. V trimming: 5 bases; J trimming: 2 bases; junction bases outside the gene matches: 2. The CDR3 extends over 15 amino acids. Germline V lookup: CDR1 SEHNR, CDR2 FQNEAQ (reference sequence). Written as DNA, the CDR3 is TGTGCCAGCAGCCGACTAGCGGGGGACACAGATACGCAGTATTTT. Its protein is CASSRLAGDTDTQYF. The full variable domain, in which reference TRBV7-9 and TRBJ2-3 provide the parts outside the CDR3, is DTGVSQNPRHKITKRGQNVTFRCDPISEHNRLYWYRQTLGQGPEFLTYFQNEAQLEKSRLLSDRFSAERPKGSFSTLEIQRTEQGDSAMYLCASSRLAGDTDTQYFGPGTRLTVL.

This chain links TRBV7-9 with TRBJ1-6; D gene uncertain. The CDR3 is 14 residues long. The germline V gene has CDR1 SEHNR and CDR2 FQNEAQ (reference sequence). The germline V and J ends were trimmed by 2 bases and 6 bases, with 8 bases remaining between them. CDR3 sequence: CASSLRRLNSPLHF. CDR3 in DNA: TGTGCCAGCAGCTTACGCAGGCTTAATTCACCCCTCCACTTT.

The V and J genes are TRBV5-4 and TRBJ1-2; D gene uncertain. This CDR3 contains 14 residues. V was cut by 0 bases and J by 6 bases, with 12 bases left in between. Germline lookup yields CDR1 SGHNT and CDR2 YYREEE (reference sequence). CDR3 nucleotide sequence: TGTGCCAGCAGCTTGGAGAGGACTAGCGATGGCTACACCTTC. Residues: CASSLERTSDGYTF.

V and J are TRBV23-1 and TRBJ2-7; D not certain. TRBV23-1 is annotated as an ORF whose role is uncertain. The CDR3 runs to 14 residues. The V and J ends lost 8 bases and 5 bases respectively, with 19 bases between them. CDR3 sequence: CASHTPLITDEQYF. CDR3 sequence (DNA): TGCGCCAGCCATACTCCGTTAATAACGGACGAGCAGTACTTC.

As DNA, the CDR3 is TGTGCCAGCAGCTTAGAGGGACAGCAGCCCCAGCATTTT. Residues: CASSLEGQQPQHF. The rearrangement joins TRBV7-2 to TRBJ1-5; 7 bases fit TRBD1. Looked up from germline, CDR1 is SGHTA and CDR2 is FQGNSA. The CDR3 runs to 13 residues. The ends lost 1 base at V and 7 bases at J; junction bases unmatched: 1. Full variable domain (missing parts from reference TRBV7-2 and TRBJ1-5): GAGVSQSPSNKVTEKGKDVELRCDPISGHTALYWYRQSLGQGLEFLIYFQGNSAPDKSGLPSDRFSAERTGGSVSTLTIQRTQQEDSAVYLCASSLEGQQPQHFGDGTRLSIL.

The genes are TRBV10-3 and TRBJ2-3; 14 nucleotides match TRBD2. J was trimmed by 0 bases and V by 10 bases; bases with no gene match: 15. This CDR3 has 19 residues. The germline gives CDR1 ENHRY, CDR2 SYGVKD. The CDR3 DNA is TGTGCCACTATCCGACTAGCGGGGGGGCATCAACCTAGCACAGATACGCAGTATTTT. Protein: CATIRLAGGHQPSTDTQYF.

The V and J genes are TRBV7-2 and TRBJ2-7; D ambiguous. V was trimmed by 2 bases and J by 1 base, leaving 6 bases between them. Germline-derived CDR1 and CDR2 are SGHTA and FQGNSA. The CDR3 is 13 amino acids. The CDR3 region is CASSLSGSYEQYF. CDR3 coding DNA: TGTGCCAGCAGCTTATCCGGGTCCTACGAGCAGTACTTC.

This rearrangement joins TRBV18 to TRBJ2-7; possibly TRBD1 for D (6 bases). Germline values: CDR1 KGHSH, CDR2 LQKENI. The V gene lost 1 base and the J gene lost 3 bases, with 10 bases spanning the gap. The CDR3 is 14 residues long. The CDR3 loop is CASSPRAGDYEQYF. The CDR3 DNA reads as TGTGCCAGCTCACCACGCGCAGGGGACTACGAGCAGTACTTC.

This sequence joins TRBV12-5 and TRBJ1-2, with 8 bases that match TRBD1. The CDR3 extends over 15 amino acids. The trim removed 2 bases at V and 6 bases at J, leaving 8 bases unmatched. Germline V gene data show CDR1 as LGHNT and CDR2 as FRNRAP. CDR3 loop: CASGLWTGQGDGYTF. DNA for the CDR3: TGTGCTAGTGGTTTGTGGACCGGACAGGGAGATGGCTACACCTTC.

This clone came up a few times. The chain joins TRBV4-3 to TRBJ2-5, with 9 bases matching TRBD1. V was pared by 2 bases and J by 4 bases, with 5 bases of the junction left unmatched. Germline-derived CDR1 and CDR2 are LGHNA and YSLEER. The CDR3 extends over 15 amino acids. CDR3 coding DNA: TGCGCCAGCAGCCAAAGTGACAGGGGGAGAGAGACCCAGTACTTC. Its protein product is CASSQSDRGRETQYF.

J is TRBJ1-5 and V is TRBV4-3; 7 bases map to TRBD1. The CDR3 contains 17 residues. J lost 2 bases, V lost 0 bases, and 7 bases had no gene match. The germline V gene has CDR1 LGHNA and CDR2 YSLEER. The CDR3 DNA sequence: TGCGCCAGCAGCCAAGAGATCTACAGGGGCGGCAATCAGCCCCAGCATTTT. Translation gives CASSQEIYRGGNQPQHF.

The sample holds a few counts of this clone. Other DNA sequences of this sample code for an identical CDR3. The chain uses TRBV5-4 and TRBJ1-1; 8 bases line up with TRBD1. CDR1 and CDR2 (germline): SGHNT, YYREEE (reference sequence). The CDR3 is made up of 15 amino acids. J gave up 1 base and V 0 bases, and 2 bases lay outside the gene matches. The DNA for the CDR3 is TGTGCCAGCAGCTTGGGACAGGGGCCGAACACTGAAGCTTTCTTT. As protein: CASSLGQGPNTEAFF. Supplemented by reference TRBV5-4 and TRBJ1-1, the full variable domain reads ETGVTQSPTHLIKTRGQQVTLRCSSQSGHNTVSWYQQALGQGPQFIFQYYREEENGRGNFPPRFSGLQFPNYSSELNVNALELDDSALYLCASSLGQGPNTEAFFGQGTRLTVV.

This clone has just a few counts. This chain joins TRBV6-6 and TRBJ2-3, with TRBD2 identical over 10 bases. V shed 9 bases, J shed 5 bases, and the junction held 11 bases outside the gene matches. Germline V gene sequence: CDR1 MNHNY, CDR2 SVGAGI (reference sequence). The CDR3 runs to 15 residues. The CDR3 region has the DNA TGTGCCAGTAGAAGCGGGGGGGCCGCGGTAGATACGCAGTATTTT. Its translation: CASRSGGAAVDTQYF.

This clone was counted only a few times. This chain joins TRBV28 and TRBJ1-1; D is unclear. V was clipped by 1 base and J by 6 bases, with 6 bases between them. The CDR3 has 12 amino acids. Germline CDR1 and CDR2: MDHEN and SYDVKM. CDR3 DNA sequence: TGTGCCAGCAGTTTATATGAGGCTGAAGCTTTCTTT. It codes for CASSLYEAEAFF. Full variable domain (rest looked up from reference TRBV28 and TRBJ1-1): DVKVTQSSRYLVKRTGEKVFLECVQDMDHENMFWYRQDPGLGLRLIYFSYDVKMKEKGDIPEGYSVSREKKERFSLILESASTNQTSMYLCASSLYEAEAFFGQGTRLTVV.

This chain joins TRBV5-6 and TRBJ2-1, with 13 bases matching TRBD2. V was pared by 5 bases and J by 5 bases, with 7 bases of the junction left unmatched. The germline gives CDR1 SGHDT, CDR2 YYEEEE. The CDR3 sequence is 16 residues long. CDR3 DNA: TGTGCCAGCAGATCCTACGGGACTAGCGGGGACAATGAGCAGTTCTTC. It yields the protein CASRSYGTSGDNEQFF.